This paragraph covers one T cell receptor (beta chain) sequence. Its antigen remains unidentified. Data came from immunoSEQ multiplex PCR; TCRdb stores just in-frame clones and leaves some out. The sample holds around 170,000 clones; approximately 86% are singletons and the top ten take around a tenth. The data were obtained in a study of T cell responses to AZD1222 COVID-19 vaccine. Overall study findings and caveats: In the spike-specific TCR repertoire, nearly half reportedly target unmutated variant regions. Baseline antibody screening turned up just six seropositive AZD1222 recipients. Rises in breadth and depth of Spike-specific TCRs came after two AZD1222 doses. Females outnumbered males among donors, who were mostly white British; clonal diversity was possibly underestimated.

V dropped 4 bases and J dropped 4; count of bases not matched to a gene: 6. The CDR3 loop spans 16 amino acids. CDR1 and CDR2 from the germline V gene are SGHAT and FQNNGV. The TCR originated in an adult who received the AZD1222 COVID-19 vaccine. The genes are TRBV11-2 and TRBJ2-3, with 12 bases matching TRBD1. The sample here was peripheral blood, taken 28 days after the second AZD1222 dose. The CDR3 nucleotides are TGTGCCAGCAGCTGGGGACAGGGGGCAGAGGCAGATACGCAGTATTTT. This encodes CASSWGQGAEADTQYF.